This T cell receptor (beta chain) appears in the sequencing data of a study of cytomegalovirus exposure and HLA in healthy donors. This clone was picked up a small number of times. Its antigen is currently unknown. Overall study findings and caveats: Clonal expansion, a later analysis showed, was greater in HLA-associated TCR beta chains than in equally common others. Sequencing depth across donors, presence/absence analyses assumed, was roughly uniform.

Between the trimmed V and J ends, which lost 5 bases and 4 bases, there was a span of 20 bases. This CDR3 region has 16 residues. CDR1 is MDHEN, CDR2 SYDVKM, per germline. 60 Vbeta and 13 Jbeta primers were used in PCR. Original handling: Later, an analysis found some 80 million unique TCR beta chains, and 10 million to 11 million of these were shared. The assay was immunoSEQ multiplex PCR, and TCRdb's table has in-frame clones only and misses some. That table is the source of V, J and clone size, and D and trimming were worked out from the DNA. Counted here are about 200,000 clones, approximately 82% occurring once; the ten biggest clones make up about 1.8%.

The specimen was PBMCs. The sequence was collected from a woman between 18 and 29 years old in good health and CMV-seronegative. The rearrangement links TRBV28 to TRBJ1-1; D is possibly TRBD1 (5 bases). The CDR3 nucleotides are TGTGCCAGCAGTCCCTACCGGGGGGAGGGGATCACTGAAGCTTTCTTT. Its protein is CASSPYRGEGITEAFF.